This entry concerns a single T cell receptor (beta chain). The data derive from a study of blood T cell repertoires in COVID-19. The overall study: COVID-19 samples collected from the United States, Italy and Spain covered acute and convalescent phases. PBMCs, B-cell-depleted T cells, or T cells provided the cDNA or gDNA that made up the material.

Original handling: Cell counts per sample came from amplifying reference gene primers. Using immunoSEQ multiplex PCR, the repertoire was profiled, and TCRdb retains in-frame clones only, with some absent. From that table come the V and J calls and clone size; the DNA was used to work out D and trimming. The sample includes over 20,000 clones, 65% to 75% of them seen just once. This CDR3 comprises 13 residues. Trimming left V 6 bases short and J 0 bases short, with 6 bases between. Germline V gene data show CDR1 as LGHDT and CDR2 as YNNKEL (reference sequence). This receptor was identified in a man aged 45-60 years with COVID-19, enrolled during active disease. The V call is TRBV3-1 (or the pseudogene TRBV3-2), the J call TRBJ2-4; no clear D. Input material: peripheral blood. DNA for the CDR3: TGTGCCAGCAGTCTCCTAGCCAAAAACATTCAGTACTTC. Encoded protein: CASSLLAKNIQYF.